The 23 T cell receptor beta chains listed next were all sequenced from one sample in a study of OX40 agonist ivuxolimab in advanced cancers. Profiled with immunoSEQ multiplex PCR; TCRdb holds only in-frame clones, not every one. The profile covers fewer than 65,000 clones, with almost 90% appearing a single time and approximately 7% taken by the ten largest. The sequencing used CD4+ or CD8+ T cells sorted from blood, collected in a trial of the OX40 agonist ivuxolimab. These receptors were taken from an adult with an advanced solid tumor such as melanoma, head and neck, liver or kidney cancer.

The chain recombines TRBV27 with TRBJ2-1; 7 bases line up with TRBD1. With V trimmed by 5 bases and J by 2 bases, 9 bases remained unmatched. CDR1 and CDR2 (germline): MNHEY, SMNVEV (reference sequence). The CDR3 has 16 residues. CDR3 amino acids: CASSLRNRGTYNEQFF. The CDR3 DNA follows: TGTGCCAGCAGTCTCCGGAACAGGGGCACCTACAATGAGCAGTTCTTC.

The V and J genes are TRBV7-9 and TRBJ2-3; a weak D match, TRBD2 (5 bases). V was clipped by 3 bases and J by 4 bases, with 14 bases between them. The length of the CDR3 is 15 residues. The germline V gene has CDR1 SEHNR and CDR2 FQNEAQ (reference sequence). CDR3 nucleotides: TGTGCCAGCAGCTTGGATGCCGGAGGATCAGATACGCAGTATTTT. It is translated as CASSLDAGGSDTQYF.

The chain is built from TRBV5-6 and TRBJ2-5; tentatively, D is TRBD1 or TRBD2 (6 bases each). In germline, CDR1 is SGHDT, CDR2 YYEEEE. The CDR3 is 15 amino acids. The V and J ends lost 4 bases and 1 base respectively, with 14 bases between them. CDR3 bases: TGTGCCAGCAGCCCCGGAGGGGGGCTCCAAGAGACCCAGTACTTC. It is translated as CASSPGGGLQETQYF.

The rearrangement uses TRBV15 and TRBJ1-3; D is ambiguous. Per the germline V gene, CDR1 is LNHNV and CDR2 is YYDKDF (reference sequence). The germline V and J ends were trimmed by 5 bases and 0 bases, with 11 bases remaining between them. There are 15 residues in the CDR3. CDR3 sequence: CATSRVSSSGNTIYF. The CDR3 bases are TGTGCCACCAGCCGGGTTTCGAGCTCTGGAAACACCATATATTTT.

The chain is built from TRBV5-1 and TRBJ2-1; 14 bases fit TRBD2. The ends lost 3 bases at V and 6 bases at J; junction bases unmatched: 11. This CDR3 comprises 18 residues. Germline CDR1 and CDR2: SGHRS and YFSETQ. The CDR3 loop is CASSSVPPGTSGSNEQFF. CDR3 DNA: TGCGCCAGCAGCTCCGTCCCCCCGGGGACTAGCGGGAGCAATGAGCAGTTCTTC.

CDR3 sequence (DNA): TGTGCCAGCAGCACCCAGAGGGGGCAGGGGTTCTACGAGCAGTACTTC. Encoded protein: CASSTQRGQGFYEQYF. V is TRBV11-2 and J is TRBJ2-7; 7 bases agree with TRBD1. The CDR3 runs to 16 residues. V gave up 5 bases and J gave up 3 bases; unmatched junction bases: 13. CDR1 and CDR2 (germline): SGHAT, FQNNGV.

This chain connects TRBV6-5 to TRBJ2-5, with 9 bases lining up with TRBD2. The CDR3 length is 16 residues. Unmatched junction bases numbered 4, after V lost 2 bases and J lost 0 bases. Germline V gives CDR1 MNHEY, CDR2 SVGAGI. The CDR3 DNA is TGTGCCAGCAGTTACGGACTAGCGCCGTACCAAGAGACCCAGTACTTC. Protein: CASSYGLAPYQETQYF.

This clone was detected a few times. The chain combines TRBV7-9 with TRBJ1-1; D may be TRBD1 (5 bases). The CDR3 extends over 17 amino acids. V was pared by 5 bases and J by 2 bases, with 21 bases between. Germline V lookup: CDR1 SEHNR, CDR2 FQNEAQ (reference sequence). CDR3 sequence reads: CASSPRGGRLKNTEAFF. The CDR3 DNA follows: TGTGCCAGCAGCCCCCGTGGGGGGAGACTGAAAAACACTGAAGCTTTCTTT.

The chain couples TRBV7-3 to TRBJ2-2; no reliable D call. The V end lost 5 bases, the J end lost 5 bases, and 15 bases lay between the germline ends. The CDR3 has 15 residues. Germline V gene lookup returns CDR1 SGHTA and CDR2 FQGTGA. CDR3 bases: TGTGCCAGCAGCCCAGCCGGAGAGACTACCGGGGAGCTGTTTTTT. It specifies CASSPAGETTGELFF.

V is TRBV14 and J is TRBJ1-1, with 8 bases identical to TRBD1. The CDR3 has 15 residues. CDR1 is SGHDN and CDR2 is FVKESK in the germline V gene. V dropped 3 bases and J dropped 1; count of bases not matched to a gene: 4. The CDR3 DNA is TGTGCCAGCAGCCAGCGGACAGGGTGGAACACTGAAGCTTTCTTT. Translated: CASSQRTGWNTEAFF.

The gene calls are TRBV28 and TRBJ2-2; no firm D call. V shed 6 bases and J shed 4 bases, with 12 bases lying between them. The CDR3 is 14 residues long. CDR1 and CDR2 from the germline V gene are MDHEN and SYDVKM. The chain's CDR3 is CASRNSAGTGELFF. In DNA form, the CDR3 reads TGTGCCAGCAGAAACAGCGCAGGCACCGGGGAGCTGTTTTTT. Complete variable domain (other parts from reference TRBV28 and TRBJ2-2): DVKVTQSSRYLVKRTGEKVFLECVQDMDHENMFWYRQDPGLGLRLIYFSYDVKMKEKGDIPEGYSVSREKKERFSLILESASTNQTSMYLCASRNSAGTGELFFGEGSRLTVL.

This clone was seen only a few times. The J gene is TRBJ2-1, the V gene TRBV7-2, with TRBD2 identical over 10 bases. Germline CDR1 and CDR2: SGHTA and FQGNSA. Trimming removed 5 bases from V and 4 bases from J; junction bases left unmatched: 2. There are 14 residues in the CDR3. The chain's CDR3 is CASSGLAEYNEQFF. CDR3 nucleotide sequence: TGTGCCAGCAGCGGACTAGCGGAATACAATGAGCAGTTCTTC.

In DNA, the CDR3 is TGCGCCAGCAGCCGGACAGGTGATTTAGCCAAAAACATTCAGTACTTC. As protein: CASSRTGDLAKNIQYF. The chain combines TRBV5-1 with TRBJ2-4, with 7 nucleotides matching TRBD1. CDR1 and CDR2 (germline): SGHRS, YFSETQ. This CDR3 has 16 amino acids. The J segment lost 0 bases and the V segment lost 4 bases, leaving 7 bases of the junction unmatched.

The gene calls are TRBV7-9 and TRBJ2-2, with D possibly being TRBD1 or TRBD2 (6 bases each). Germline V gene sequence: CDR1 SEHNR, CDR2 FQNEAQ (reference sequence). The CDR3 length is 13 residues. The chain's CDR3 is CGRQGTHTGELFF. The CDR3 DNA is TGTGGGCGGCAGGGGACTCACACCGGGGAGCTGTTTTTT.

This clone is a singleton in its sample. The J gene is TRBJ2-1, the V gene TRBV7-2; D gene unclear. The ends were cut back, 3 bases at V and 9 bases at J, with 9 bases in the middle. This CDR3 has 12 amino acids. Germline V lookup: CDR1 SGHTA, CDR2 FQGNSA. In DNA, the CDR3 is TGTGCCAGCAGCTTGGAATTGGGTGAGCAGTTCTTC. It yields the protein CASSLELGEQFF.

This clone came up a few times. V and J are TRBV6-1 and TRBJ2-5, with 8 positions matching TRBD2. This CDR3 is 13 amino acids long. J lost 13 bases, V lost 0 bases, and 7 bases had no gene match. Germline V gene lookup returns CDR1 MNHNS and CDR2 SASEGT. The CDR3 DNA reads TGTGCCAGCAGTGAAGCCCGGGGGGGAGGCACGTACTTC. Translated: CASSEARGGGTYF.

CDR3 region: CASSPREGRNTEAFF. For the CDR3, the DNA is TGTGCCAGCAGCCCAAGGGAGGGACGAAACACTGAAGCTTTCTTT. This sequence joins TRBV4-2 and TRBJ1-1; a possible D gene is TRBD1 (5 bases). The CDR3 length is 15 residues. Germline V gene sequence: CDR1 LGHNA, CDR2 YNFKEQ. V dropped 4 bases and J dropped 2 bases, with 14 bases sitting between them.

CDR3 nucleotide sequence: TGCGCCAGCAGCCAAGATATCGGGAGCAGAACCTATGGCTACACCTTC. This gives the protein CASSQDIGSRTYGYTF. The chain employs TRBV4-1 and TRBJ1-2; no reliable D call. Trimming removed 0 bases from V and 4 bases from J, with 15 bases in between. Germline V gives CDR1 MGHRA, CDR2 YSYEKL. CDR3 length: 16 residues.

CDR3: CASKGGANEKLFF. In nucleotides, the CDR3 is TGTGCCAGCAAAGGAGGGGCTAATGAAAAACTGTTTTTT. J is TRBJ1-4 and V is TRBV27; perhaps TRBD1 as D (5 bases). This CDR3 contains 13 residues. V shed 7 bases and J shed 3 bases, with 9 bases lying between them. Germline loops: CDR1 MNHEY, CDR2 SMNVEV (reference sequence).

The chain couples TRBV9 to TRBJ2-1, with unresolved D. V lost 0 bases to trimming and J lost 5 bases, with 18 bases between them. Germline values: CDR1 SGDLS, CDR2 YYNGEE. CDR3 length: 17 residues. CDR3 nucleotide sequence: TGTGCCAGCAGCGTAGAGTTGCGTACTCACCCGGACAATGAGCAGTTCTTC. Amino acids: CASSVELRTHPDNEQFF.

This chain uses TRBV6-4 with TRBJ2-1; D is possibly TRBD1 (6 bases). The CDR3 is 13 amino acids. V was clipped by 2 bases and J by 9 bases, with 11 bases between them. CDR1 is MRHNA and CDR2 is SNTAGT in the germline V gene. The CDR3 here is CASSDALGGEQFF. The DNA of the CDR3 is TGTGCCAGCAGTGACGCTCTAGGGGGTGAGCAGTTCTTC.

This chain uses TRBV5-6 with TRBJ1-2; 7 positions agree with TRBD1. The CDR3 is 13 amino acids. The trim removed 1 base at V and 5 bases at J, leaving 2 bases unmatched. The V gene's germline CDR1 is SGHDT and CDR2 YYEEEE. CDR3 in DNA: TGTGCCAGCAGCTTGACAGGGGCTTATGGCTACACCTTC. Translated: CASSLTGAYGYTF. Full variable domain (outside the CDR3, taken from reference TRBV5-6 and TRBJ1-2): DAGVTQSPTHLIKTRGQQVTLRCSPKSGHDTVSWYQQALGQGPQFIFQYYEEEERQRGNFPDRFSGHQFPNYSSELNVNALLLGDSALYLCASSLTGAYGYTFGSGTRLTVV.

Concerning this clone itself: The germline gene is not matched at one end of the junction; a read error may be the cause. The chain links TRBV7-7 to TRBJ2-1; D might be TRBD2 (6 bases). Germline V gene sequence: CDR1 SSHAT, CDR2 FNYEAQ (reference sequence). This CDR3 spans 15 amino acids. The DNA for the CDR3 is TGTGCTAGCAGCTTAGGGGCGGGGACCTACAATGAGCAGTTCTTC. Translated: CASSLGAGTYNEQFF.